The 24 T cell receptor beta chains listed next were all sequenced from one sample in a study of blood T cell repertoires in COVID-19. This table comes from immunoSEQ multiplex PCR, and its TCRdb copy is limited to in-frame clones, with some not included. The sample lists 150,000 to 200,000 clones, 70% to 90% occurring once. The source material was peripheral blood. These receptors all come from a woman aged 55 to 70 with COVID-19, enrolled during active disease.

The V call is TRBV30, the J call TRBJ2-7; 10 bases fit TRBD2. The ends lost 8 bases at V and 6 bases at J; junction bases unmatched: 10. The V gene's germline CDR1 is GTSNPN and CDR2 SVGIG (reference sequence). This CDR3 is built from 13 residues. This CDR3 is CAASGRSSGEQYF. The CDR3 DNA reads TGTGCCGCTAGCGGGAGATCGTCCGGCGAGCAGTACTTC.

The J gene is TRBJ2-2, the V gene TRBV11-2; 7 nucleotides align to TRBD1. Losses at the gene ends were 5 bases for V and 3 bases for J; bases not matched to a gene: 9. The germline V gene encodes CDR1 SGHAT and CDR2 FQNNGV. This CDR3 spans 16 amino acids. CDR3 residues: CASSHRGSADTGELFF. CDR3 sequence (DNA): TGTGCCAGCAGCCACAGGGGATCGGCGGACACCGGGGAGCTGTTTTTT.

CDR3 residues: CASSQSGRVYEQYF. The DNA for the CDR3 is TGTGCCAGCAGCCAAAGCGGGAGGGTCTACGAGCAGTACTTC. The chain has TRBV6-5 and TRBJ2-7; 10 nucleotides agree with TRBD2. This CDR3 is 14 amino acids long. CDR1 and CDR2 (germline): MNHEY, SVGAGI. V gave up 6 bases and J gave up 3 bases; unmatched junction bases: 5.

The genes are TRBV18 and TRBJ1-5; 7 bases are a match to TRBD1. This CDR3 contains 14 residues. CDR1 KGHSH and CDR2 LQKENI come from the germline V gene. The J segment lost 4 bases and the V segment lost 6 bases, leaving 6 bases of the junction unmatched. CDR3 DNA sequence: TGTGCCAGCTCGTTGACAGGGAGGAATCAGCCCCAGCATTTT. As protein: CASSLTGRNQPQHF.

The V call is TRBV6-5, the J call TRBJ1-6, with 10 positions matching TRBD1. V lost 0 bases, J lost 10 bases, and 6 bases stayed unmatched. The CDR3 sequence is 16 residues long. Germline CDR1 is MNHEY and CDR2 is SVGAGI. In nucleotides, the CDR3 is TGTGCCAGCAGTTACTCGAGACAGGGGGCAATCTCACCCCTCCACTTT. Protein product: CASSYSRQGAISPLHF.

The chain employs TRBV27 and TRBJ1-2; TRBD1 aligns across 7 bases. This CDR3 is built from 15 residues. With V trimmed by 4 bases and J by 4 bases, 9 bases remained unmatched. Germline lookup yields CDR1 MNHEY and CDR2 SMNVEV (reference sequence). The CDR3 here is CASSSPDRAGYGYTF. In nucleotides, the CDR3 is TGTGCCAGCAGTTCCCCCGACAGGGCAGGCTATGGCTACACCTTC.

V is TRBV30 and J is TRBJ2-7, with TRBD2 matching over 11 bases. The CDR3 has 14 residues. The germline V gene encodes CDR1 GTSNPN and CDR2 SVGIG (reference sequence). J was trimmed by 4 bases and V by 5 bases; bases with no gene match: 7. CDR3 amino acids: CAWVGTSGLYEQYF. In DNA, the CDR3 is TGTGCCTGGGTCGGGACTAGCGGTTTGTACGAGCAGTACTTC. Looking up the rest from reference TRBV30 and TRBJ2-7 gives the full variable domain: SQTIHQWPATLVQPVGSPLSLECTVEGTSNPNLYWYRQAAGRGLQLLFYSVGIGQISSEVPQNLSASRPQDRQFILSSKKLLLSDSGFYLCAWVGTSGLYEQYFGPGTRLTVT.

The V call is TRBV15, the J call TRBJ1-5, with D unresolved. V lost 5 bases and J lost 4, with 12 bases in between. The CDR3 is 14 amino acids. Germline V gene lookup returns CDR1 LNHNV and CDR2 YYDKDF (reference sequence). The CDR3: CATSHGEANQPQHF. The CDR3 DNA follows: TGTGCCACCAGCCACGGGGAAGCAAATCAGCCCCAGCATTTT.

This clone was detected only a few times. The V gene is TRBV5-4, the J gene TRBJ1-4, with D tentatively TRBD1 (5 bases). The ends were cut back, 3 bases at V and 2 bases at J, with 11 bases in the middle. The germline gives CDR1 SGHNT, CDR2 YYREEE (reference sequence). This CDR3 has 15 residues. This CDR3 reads CASSSPGGTNEKLFF. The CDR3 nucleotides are TGTGCCAGCAGCTCGCCGGGGGGGACTAATGAAAAACTGTTTTTT.

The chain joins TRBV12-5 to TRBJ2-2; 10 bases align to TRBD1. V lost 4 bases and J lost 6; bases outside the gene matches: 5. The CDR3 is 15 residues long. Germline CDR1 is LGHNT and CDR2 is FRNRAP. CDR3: CASGSGTGVPGELFF. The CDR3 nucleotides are TGTGCTAGTGGTTCCGGGACAGGGGTGCCCGGGGAGCTGTTTTTT.

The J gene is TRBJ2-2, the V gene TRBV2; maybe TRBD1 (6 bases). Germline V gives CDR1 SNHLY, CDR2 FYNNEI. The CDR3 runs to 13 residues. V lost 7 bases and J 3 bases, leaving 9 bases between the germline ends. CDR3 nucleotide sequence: TGTGCCAGCAACAGGGAGTACACCGGGGAGCTGTTTTTT. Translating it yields CASNREYTGELFF. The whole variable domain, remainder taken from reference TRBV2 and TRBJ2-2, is EPEVTQTPSHQVTQMGQEVILRCVPISNHLYFYWYRQILGQKVEFLVSFYNNEISEKSEIFDDQFSVERPDGSNFTLKIRSTKLEDSAMYFCASNREYTGELFFGEGSRLTVL.

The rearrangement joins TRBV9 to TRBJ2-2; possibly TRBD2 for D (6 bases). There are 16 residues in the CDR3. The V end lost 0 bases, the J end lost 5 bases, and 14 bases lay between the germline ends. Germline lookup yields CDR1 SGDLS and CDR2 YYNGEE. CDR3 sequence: CASSVDGGVRTGELFF. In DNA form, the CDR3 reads TGTGCCAGCAGCGTAGATGGAGGGGTGAGAACCGGGGAGCTGTTTTTT.

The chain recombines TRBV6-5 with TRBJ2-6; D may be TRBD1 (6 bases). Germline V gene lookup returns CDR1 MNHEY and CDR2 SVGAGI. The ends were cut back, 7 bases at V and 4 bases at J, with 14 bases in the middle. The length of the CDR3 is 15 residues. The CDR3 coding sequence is TGTGCCAGCACTATAACAGGGTCAGGGGCCAACGTCCTGACTTTC. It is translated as CASTITGSGANVLTF.

The CDR3 is CASSARQGGDSPLHF. CDR3 nucleotides: TGCGCCAGCAGCGCCAGACAGGGGGGGGATTCACCCCTCCACTTT. The rearrangement links TRBV5-1 to TRBJ1-6, with 9 nucleotides matching TRBD1. The germline CDR1 and CDR2 sequences are SGHRS and YFSETQ. Unmatched junction bases numbered 7, after V lost 4 bases and J lost 8 bases. CDR3 length: 15 residues.

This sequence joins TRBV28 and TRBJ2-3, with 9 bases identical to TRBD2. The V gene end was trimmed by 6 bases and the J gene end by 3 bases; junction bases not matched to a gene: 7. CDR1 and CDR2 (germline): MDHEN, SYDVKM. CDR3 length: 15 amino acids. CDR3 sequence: CASRKAGGPTDTQYF. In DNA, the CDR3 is TGTGCCAGCAGAAAAGCGGGAGGTCCTACAGATACGCAGTATTTT. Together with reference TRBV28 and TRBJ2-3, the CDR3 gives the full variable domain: DVKVTQSSRYLVKRTGEKVFLECVQDMDHENMFWYRQDPGLGLRLIYFSYDVKMKEKGDIPEGYSVSREKKERFSLILESASTNQTSMYLCASRKAGGPTDTQYFGPGTRLTVL.

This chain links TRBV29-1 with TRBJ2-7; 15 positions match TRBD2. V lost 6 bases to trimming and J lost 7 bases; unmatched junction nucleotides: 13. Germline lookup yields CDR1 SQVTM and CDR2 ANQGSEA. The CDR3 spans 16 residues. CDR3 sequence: CSVDGLAGGPSGEQYF. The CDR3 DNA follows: TGCAGCGTCGACGGACTAGCGGGAGGGCCCTCGGGAGAGCAGTACTTC.

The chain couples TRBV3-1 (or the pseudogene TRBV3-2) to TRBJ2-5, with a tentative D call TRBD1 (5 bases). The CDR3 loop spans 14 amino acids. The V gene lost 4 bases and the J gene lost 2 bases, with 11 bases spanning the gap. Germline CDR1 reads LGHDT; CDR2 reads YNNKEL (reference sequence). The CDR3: CASSRRTPQETQYF. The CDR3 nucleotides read TGTGCCAGCAGCCGACGGACACCTCAAGAGACCCAGTACTTC.

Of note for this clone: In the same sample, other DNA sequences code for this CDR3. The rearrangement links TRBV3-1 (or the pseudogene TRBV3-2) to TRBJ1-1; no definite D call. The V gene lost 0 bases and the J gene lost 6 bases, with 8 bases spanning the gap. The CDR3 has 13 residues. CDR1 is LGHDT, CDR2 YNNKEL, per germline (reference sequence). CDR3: CASSQESRPEAFF. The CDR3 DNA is TGTGCCAGCAGCCAAGAATCCAGGCCTGAAGCTTTCTTT.

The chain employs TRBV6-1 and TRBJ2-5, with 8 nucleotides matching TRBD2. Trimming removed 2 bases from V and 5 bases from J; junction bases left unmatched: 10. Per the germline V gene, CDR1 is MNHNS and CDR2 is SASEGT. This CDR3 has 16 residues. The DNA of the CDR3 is TGTGCCAGCAGTGAAAATGTGCGGGAGGCGGGGGAGACCCAGTACTTC. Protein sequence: CASSENVREAGETQYF.

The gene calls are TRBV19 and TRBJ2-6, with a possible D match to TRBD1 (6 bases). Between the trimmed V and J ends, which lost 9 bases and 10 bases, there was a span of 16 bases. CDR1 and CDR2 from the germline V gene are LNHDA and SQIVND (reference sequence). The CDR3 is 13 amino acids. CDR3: CASTTGTLNVLTF. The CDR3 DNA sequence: TGTGCCAGCACTACAGGGACCTTAAACGTCCTGACTTTC.

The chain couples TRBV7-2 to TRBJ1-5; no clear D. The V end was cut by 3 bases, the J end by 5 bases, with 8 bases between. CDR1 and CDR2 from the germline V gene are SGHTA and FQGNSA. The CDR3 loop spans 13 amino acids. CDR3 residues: CASSLTDDQPQHF. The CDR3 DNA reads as TGTGCCAGCAGCTTGACTGACGATCAGCCCCAGCATTTT.

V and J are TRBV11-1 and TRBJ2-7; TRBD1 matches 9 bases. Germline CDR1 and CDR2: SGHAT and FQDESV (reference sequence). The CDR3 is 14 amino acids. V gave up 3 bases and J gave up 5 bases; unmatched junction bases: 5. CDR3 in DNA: TGTGCCAGCAGCTTGGGACAGGGAATCCACGAGCAGTACTTC. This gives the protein CASSLGQGIHEQYF.

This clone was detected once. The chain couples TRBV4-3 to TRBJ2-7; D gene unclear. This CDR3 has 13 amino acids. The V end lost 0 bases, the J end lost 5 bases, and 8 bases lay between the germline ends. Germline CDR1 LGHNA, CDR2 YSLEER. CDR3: CASSQERWDEQYF. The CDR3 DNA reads TGCGCCAGCAGCCAAGAGAGGTGGGACGAGCAGTACTTC.

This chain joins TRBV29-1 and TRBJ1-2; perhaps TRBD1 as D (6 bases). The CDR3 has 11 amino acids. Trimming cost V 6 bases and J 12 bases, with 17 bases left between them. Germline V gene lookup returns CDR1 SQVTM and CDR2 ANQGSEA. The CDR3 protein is CSVWKQGVNTF. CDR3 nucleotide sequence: TGCAGCGTGTGGAAACAGGGAGTAAACACCTTC.